Sequencing of this T cell receptor (beta chain) was carried out in a study of shared T cell receptors in the human thymus. Germline V gene sequence: CDR1 SQVTM, CDR2 ANQGSEA. The CDR3 contains 14 residues. Trimming left V 0 bases short and J 5 bases short, with 14 bases between. Data came from immunoSEQ multiplex PCR; TCRdb stores just in-frame clones and leaves some out. The sample has about 660,000 clones; approximately 90% are singletons. The sample was also linked to a second study, of human thymus T cells. That report adds: The donors were infants in Finland with congenital heart defects, otherwise immunologically healthy. Thymic samples were excised during corrective heart operations. Thymic TCR repertoires of unrelated people reportedly overlapped highly.

The sample consisted of thymocytes. This rearrangement joins TRBV29-1 to TRBJ2-7; D may be TRBD1 (5 bases). The TCR was taken from a boy under three years old with a congenital heart defect. The DNA for the CDR3 is TGCAGCGTTGAAGATGACCAGGGCCACCACGAGCAGTACTTC. Protein sequence: CSVEDDQGHHEQYF.